This T cell receptor beta chain came from a study of shared clonotypes between healthy human individuals. V was clipped by 7 bases and J by 8 bases, with 14 bases between them. Germline V gene lookup returns CDR1 SNHLY and CDR2 FYNNEI. This CDR3 region has 12 residues. As for this clone: No antigen is known for it.

Study outcomes and limitations: Shared clonotypes across all four donors exceeded non-shared ones in generation probability. Sampling covered blood only; tissue repertoires likely differ.

In the original processing: In the immunoSEQ data, sequences were junction-only and lacked quality scores, so filtering differed. Clones were sequenced by immunoSEQ multiplex PCR, and TCRdb holds only the in-frame ones, with some missing. D and trimming were read from the DNA, whereas the V and J calls and clone size are those reported in that table. Among over 1.4 million clones listed, approximately 96% were seen once. This clonotype was sampled from a man aged 30 to 45 in good health. The specimen sequenced was naive CD4+ T cells sorted from blood. As for subset: CD45RA+ positively selected. The chain combines TRBV2 with TRBJ1-1, with D uncertain. This CDR3 is CASTSFVAEAFF. Here the CDR3 DNA reads TGTGCCAGCACGTCGTTTGTCGCAGAAGCTTTCTTT.